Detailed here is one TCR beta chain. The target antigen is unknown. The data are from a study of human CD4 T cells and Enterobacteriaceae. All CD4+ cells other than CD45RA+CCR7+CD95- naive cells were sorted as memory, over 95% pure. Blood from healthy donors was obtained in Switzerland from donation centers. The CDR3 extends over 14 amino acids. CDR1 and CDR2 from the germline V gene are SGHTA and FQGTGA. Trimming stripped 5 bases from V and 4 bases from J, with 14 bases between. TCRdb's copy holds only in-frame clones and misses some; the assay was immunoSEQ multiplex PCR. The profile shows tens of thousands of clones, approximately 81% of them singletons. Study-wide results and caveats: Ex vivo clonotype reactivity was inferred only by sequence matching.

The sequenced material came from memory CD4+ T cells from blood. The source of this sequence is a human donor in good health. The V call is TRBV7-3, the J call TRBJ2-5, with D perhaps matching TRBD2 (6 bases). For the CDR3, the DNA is TGTGCCAGCAGCCCCAGCGGGCTGGGAGAGACCCAGTACTTC. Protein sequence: CASSPSGLGETQYF.